These 3 T cell receptor beta chains share one sample of origin, sequenced in a study of T cell repertoires in cytomegalovirus infection. TCRdb called the reads again in MiXCR, with one record for every CDR3 protein. The table records some 180,000 distinct CDR3 sequences, roughly 15% of them present only once. Sequencing input: CD8+ T cells from PBMCs. The receptors were gathered from a human donor in good health (CMV status not recorded). Some clones in this sample may be carry-over from other donors' samples.

This clonotype showed up many times. Here the CDR3 DNA reads TGTGCCAGCAGACCATCCCGGGACAGGCACTCCTACGAGCAGTACTTC. Its protein product is CASRPSRDRHSYEQYF. The V gene is TRBV28, the J gene TRBJ2-7; TRBD1 matches 8 bases. CDR1 is MDHEN, CDR2 SYDVKM, per germline. V shed 6 bases, J shed 0 bases, and the junction held 10 bases outside the gene matches. The length of the CDR3 is 16 residues.

The table lists this clonotype with a few counts. The J gene is TRBJ1-5, the V gene TRBV20-1; TRBD1 might be the D (5 bases). Germline CDR1 reads DFQATT; CDR2 reads SNEGSKA (reference sequence). This CDR3 contains 16 residues. V lost 5 bases, J lost 0 bases, and 17 bases lay in between. The CDR3 sequence is CSAGRDEFGSNQPQHF. Written as DNA, the CDR3 is TGCAGTGCTGGACGGGACGAATTTGGTAGCAATCAGCCCCAGCATTTT.

The CDR3 loop is CAISEPGYGYTF. DNA of the CDR3: TGTGCCATCAGTGAACCGGGGTATGGCTACACCTTC. This chain uses TRBV10-3 with TRBJ1-2, with unresolved D. CDR3 size: 12 residues. V was cut by 3 bases and J by 5 bases, with 7 bases left in between. In germline, CDR1 is ENHRY, CDR2 SYGVKD.